Below are 11 T cell receptor beta chains sequenced from a single sample in a study of OX40 agonist ivuxolimab in advanced cancers. This table comes from immunoSEQ multiplex PCR, and its TCRdb copy is limited to in-frame clones, with some not included. This repertoire shows 25,000 to 30,000 clones, approximately 80% found once; its top ten account for 15%. Specimen: CD4+ or CD8+ T cells sorted from blood, collected in a trial of the OX40 agonist ivuxolimab. The receptors were sampled from an adult with an advanced solid tumor such as melanoma, head and neck, liver or kidney cancer.

Only one count was recorded for this clone. The gene calls are TRBV11-2 and TRBJ2-7; TRBD2 might be the D (6 bases). V was pared by 5 bases and J by 3 bases, with 17 bases between. The CDR3 extends over 15 amino acids. Germline loops: CDR1 SGHAT, CDR2 FQNNGV. CDR3 sequence: CASSGGTPAYYEQYF. CDR3 in DNA: TGTGCCAGCAGCGGTGGGACTCCTGCCTACTACGAGCAGTACTTC.

J is TRBJ2-7 and V is TRBV5-1, with 10 bases aligning to TRBD1. Germline lookup yields CDR1 SGHRS and CDR2 YFSETQ. The CDR3 is 14 amino acids. V lost 4 bases to trimming and J lost 5 bases; unmatched junction nucleotides: 6. The CDR3 sequence is CASSPDRGRHEQYF. The CDR3 DNA follows: TGCGCCAGCAGCCCGGACAGGGGGAGGCACGAGCAGTACTTC.

The chain joins TRBV6-6 to TRBJ2-2; 8 bases match TRBD2. The CDR3 is made up of 16 amino acids. Germline lookup yields CDR1 MNHNY and CDR2 SVGAGI (reference sequence). J lost 5 bases, V lost 6 bases, and 11 bases had no gene match. The CDR3 DNA sequence: TGTGCCAGCAGCACGCCGCGGGAGGTGGGAACCGGGGAGCTGTTTTTT. Translating gives CASSTPREVGTGELFF.

The chain combines TRBV5-5 with TRBJ2-1; possibly TRBD2 for D (6 bases). CDR1 and CDR2 (germline): SGHKS, YYEKEE (reference sequence). The length of the CDR3 is 14 residues. The V end was cut by 3 bases, the J end by 10 bases, with 17 bases between. CDR3 region: CASSWTSGGWEQFF. CDR3 in DNA: TGTGCCAGCAGCTGGACGTCCGGGGGATGGGAGCAGTTCTTC.

CDR3 loop: CASSAGDRGYNQPQHF. CDR3 bases: TGTGCCAGCAGTGCCGGGGACAGGGGGTACAATCAGCCCCAGCATTTT. This rearrangement joins TRBV2 to TRBJ1-5; 11 positions agree with TRBD1. Germline trimming cut 4 bases from V and 3 bases from J; bases unmatched to any gene: 5. Germline V gene lookup returns CDR1 SNHLY and CDR2 FYNNEI. The CDR3 runs 16 residues.

The chain is built from TRBV7-8 and TRBJ1-6; weak D call: TRBD1 (5 bases). The V gene's germline CDR1 is SGHVS and CDR2 FQNEAQ. The CDR3 is 15 amino acids. V lost 2 bases, J lost 8 bases, and 13 bases lay in between. The CDR3 is CASSLKGRGDSPLHF. Here the CDR3 DNA reads TGTGCCAGCAGCTTAAAGGGACGCGGGGATTCACCCCTCCACTTT. The full variable domain, with the rest looked up from reference TRBV7-8 and TRBJ1-6, is GAGVSQSPRYKVAKRGQDVALRCDPISGHVSLFWYQQALGQGPEFLTYFQNEAQLDKSGLPSDRFFAERPEGSVSTLKIQRTQQEDSAVYLCASSLKGRGDSPLHFGNGTRLTVT.

The chain couples TRBV9 to TRBJ2-5; D might be TRBD2 (5 bases). Per the germline V gene, CDR1 is SGDLS and CDR2 is YYNGEE. V dropped 0 bases and J dropped 10 bases, with 7 bases sitting between them. This CDR3 has 11 residues. CDR3 region: CASSVDGSQYF. In DNA form, the CDR3 reads TGTGCCAGCAGCGTAGATGGGAGCCAGTACTTC.

This clone was counted a single time. The J gene is TRBJ2-5, the V gene TRBV18; D may correspond to TRBD1 or TRBD2 (6 bases each). The CDR3 has 13 residues. Germline assignment: CDR1 KGHSH and CDR2 LQKENI. V was clipped by 2 bases and J by 4 bases, with 8 bases between them. The CDR3 DNA sequence: TGTGCCAGCTCACCAGGAGGGGGAGAGACCCAGTACTTC. Encoded protein: CASSPGGGETQYF.

This clone showed up just a few times. This rearrangement joins TRBV10-3 to TRBJ1-1; the D is unclear. The CDR3 contains 16 residues. V lost 7 bases to trimming and J lost 1 base, with 19 bases between them. Germline V gene data show CDR1 as ENHRY and CDR2 as SYGVKD. The CDR3: CAIKTALGFGNTEAFF. CDR3 DNA sequence: TGTGCCATCAAGACCGCACTTGGGTTCGGGAACACTGAAGCTTTCTTT.

The rearrangement joins TRBV29-1 to TRBJ1-2, with 8 bases that match TRBD1. The length of the CDR3 is 13 residues. V trimming: 6 bases; J trimming: 4 bases; junction bases outside the gene matches: 7. Per germline, CDR1 SQVTM and CDR2 ANQGSEA. This CDR3 is CSVPDRGSYGYTF. For the CDR3, the DNA is TGCAGCGTCCCCGACAGGGGTTCCTATGGCTACACCTTC.

The V and J genes are TRBV19 and TRBJ2-5; 9 bases match TRBD1. The J segment lost 5 bases and the V segment lost 4 bases, leaving 8 bases of the junction unmatched. This CDR3 is 15 amino acids long. Germline V CDR1 and CDR2: LNHDA, SQIVND (reference sequence). The CDR3 loop is CASSTQGAGWETQYF. CDR3 sequence (DNA): TGTGCCAGTAGTACACAGGGGGCGGGGTGGGAGACCCAGTACTTC.